The rows below give T cell receptor beta chains drawn from one sample of a study of OX40 agonist ivuxolimab in advanced cancers. Here immunoSEQ multiplex PCR was the method, and the copy in TCRdb shows in-frame clones only, minus some. The sample includes around 57,000 clones, around 84% of them seen just once. Sequencing was performed on CD4+ or CD8+ T cells sorted from blood, taken in a trial of the OX40 agonist ivuxolimab. These receptors were obtained from an adult with an advanced solid tumor such as melanoma, head and neck, liver or kidney cancer. The conserved cysteine and the conserved F or W are not part of the CDR3 here. Fields, in order: clone size, V gene, CDR3 protein. Not every row has a clone size; where given, it reads once, few, many or a size class.

clone size: .
V gene: TRBV6-5
CDR3 protein: ASSERTATDTQY

clone size: .
V gene: TRBV27
CDR3 protein: ASSSQIWGQGLYEQY

clone size: many
V gene: TRBV4-1
CDR3 protein: ASSQTGGELF

clone size: few
V gene: TRBV27
CDR3 protein: ASRGGGTYYEQY

clone size: .
V gene: TRBV6-6
CDR3 protein: ASSAPGGGDGYT

clone size: .
V gene: TRBV6-1
CDR3 protein: ASGSRVSGEQY

clone size: few
V gene: TRBV5-1
CDR3 protein: ASSLDPRANEQF

clone size: .
V gene: TRBV18
CDR3 protein: ASSPIGDTEAF

clone size: .
V gene: TRBV6-1
CDR3 protein: ASSQGEYGYT

clone size: .
V gene: TRBV7-3
CDR3 protein: ASSTTPQGTQH

clone size: .
V gene: TRBV7-3
CDR3 protein: ASSFRQGVDTQY

clone size: .
V gene: TRBV7-9
CDR3 protein: ASSLIGGTEAF

clone size: .
V gene: TRBV7-9
CDR3 protein: ASSLGTGGEETQY

clone size: .
V gene: TRBV14
CDR3 protein: ASSRRTLLRNQPQH

clone size: .
V gene: TRBV7-2
CDR3 protein: ASSLGQGSNQPQH

clone size: once
V gene: TRBV7-2
CDR3 protein: ASSWTGITYEQY

clone size: .
V gene: TRBV6-6
CDR3 protein: ASSSTLVGNTIY

clone size: .
V gene: TRBV11-2
CDR3 protein: ASSSDPRLREATRGQY

clone size: few
V gene: TRBV5-1
CDR3 protein: ASSLASGNTIY

clone size: few
V gene: TRBV15
CDR3 protein: ATSPSPTGSSYEQY

clone size: .
V gene: TRBV6-6
CDR3 protein: ASSRGGRNTIY

clone size: .
V gene: TRBV5-6
CDR3 protein: ASSLIAGANTGELF

clone size: few
V gene: TRBV2
CDR3 protein: ASSEGPGQNTYGYT

clone size: .
V gene: TRBV11-3
CDR3 protein: ASSRLSSYEQY

clone size: .
V gene: TRBV27
CDR3 protein: ASSLMGSSGNTIY

clone size: .
V gene: TRBV7-8
CDR3 protein: ASSWTGVSGNTIY

clone size: .
V gene: TRBV5-5
CDR3 protein: ASSPRQGAFYEQY

clone size: .
V gene: TRBV10-1
CDR3 protein: ASSEKQRCTEAF

clone size: .
V gene: TRBV7-6
CDR3 protein: ASSLGLRGQGNEKLF

clone size: .
V gene: TRBV7-2
CDR3 protein: ASRGGYPETQY

clone size: .
V gene: TRBV7-2
CDR3 protein: ASTTTFPGGIQY

clone size: .
V gene: TRBV29-1
CDR3 protein: SVETGDYGYT

clone size: .
V gene: TRBV6-6
CDR3 protein: ASEPGQGAWEQY

clone size: once
V gene: TRBV5-1
CDR3 protein: ASSQTPRELSYEQY

clone size: once
V gene: TRBV7-2
CDR3 protein: ASSSGQSLNEKLF

clone size: .
V gene: TRBV29-1
CDR3 protein: SAEGGVSEETQY

clone size: .
V gene: TRBV7-9
CDR3 protein: ASREGVTEAF

clone size: few
V gene: TRBV30
CDR3 protein: AWSGKGEAF

clone size: .
V gene: TRBV6-6
CDR3 protein: ASSYSTSGGTQY

clone size: .
V gene: TRBV19
CDR3 protein: ASSRGMVYEQY

clone size: .
V gene: TRBV4-3
CDR3 protein: ASSQDYNQGTRELF

clone size: .
V gene: TRBV5-6
CDR3 protein: ASSLDRVEEQY

clone size: few
V gene: TRBV11-3
CDR3 protein: ASSEGSGAYNEQF